One and the same sample provided the 9 T cell receptor beta chains below, sequenced in a study of CXCR3-negative and CXCR3-positive naive CD8 T cells. General study points: Higher TRB CDR3 hydrophobicity marked CXCR3-positive naive cells relative to CXCR3-negative naive cells.

The antigens of these receptors remain unknown. 5' RACE with UMI labels generated the TRB cDNA libraries. With the 5' RACE reads reprocessed, TCRdb shows one record per CDR3 protein and no DNA. This sample's clone table lists around 88,000 distinct CDR3 sequences. The sequencing input was naive CXCR3+ CD8+ T cells from blood. Subset in this sample: CD45RO-CCR7+CD27+CD95- naive CD8+ T cells expressing CXCR3 (TNR3+). All receptors come from a human donor in good health. Some clones in this sample may be carry-over from other donors' samples.

The chain employs TRBV29-1 and TRBJ2-7; the D gene TCRdb calls, TRBD1, cannot be checked with no DNA. CDR3 length: 14 amino acids. CDR1 SQVTM and CDR2 ANQGSEA come from the germline V gene. The CDR3 loop is CSVLPGQGGNEQYF.

The chain couples TRBV28 to TRBJ2-7. Germline V gene data show CDR1 as MDHEN and CDR2 as SYDVKM. This CDR3 contains 13 residues. The CDR3 here is CASTTDLAHEQYF.

The CDR3: CASRQEGGTGRAASNQPQHF. The chain links TRBV6-6 to TRBJ1-5; TCRdb outputs TRBD1, but without DNA this stays unchecked. Germline-derived CDR1 and CDR2 are MNHNY and SVGAGI (reference sequence). The CDR3 totals 20 residues.

This chain uses TRBV28 with TRBJ1-5; TCRdb's D call of TRBD1 is untestable without DNA. Germline CDR1 and CDR2: MDHEN and SYDVKM. The CDR3 length is 15 residues. The chain's CDR3 is CASSLTGALNQPQHF.

The chain carries TRBV7-9 and TRBJ1-5; TCRdb's assignment of TRBD1 cannot be checked, as there is no DNA. This CDR3 is built from 14 residues. Germline CDR1 is SEHNR and CDR2 is FQNEAQ (reference sequence). Here the CDR3 reads CASSSTGEDQPQHF.

The rearrangement joins TRBV5-1 to TRBJ2-6. CDR3 size: 17 residues. Germline lookup yields CDR1 SGHRS and CDR2 YFSETQ. CDR3 amino acids: CASSLGDSLGGANVLTF.

V gene TRBV5-1 combines with J gene TRBJ2-3; there is no DNA to check the TCRdb D call of TRBD1. The CDR3 consists of 13 residues. Germline lookup yields CDR1 SGHRS and CDR2 YFSETQ. CDR3 amino acids: CASEGQDINTQYF. The full variable domain, completed using reference TRBV5-1 and TRBJ2-3, is KAGVTQTPRYLIKTRGQQVTLSCSPISGHRSVSWYQQTPGQGLQFLFEYFSETQRNKGNFPGRFSGRQFSNSRSEMNVSTLELGDSALYLCASEGQDINTQYFGPGTRLTVL.

The chain combines TRBV20-1 with TRBJ2-5; TCRdb's D gene call, TRBD2, goes unchecked for lack of DNA. The CDR3 length is 12 residues. CDR1 is DFQATT and CDR2 is SNEGSKA in the germline V gene (reference sequence). The CDR3 spells CRGRDLQETQYF.

The chain couples TRBV11-1 to TRBJ2-7; there is no DNA to check the TCRdb D call of TRBD1. The CDR3 sequence is 15 residues long. Germline CDR1 is SGHAT and CDR2 is FQDESV (reference sequence). The CDR3: CASSYTRIRVYEQYF.